This TCR beta chain stems from a study of T cells in tuberculosis. Sequencing was performed with immunoSEQ multiplex PCR; in TCRdb, only in-frame clones are kept and a portion is missing. The repertoire consists of 85,000 to 90,000 clones, with around 90% occurring once and the leading ten covering 1.5% to 2%. Cells were sorted from thawed PBMC rested overnight and stained with GMM-loaded CD1B tetramer, viability dye and anti-CD3. CD1B tetramers were loaded with Rhodococcus equi-derived C32 glucose monomycolate. Germline lookup yields CDR1 MGHDK and CDR2 SYGVNS. Trimming stripped 4 bases from V and 1 base from J, with 11 bases between. The CDR3 extends over 15 amino acids.

The chain recombines TRBV25-1 with TRBJ1-3; a possible D gene is TRBD1 (5 bases). Input material: CD1b-GMM tetramer-negative cells sorted from PBMCs. The sequence came from an adult woman with latent tuberculosis. In DNA form, the CDR3 reads TGTGCCAGCAGTGGCCTGGGGCCGTCTGGAAACACCATATATTTT. This encodes CASSGLGPSGNTIYF.